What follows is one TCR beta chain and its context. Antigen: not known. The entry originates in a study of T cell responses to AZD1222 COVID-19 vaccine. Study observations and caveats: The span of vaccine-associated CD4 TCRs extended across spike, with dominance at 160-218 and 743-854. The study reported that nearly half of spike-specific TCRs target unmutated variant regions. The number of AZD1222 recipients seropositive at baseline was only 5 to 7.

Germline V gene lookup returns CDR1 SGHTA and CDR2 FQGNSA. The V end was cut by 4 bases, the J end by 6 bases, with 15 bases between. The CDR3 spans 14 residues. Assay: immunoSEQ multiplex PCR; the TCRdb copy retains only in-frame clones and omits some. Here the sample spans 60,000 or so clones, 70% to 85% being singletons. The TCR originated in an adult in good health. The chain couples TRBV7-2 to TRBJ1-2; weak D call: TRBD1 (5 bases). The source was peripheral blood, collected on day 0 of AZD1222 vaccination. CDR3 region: CASSYRGVGDGYTF. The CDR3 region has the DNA TGTGCCAGCAGCTACCGCGGAGTGGGGGATGGCTACACCTTC.